The clone carrying this T cell receptor (beta chain) was counted between two and nine times. Its specificity is not known. This sample was taken from a study of vaccination and CD4 T cells after COVID-19. Sequenced with the Oncomine TCR Beta short-read assay was DNA taken from cultured CD4+ T cells. After culture, CD4+ T cells served as the source for genomic DNA extraction. MiXCR was run by TCRdb on the PCR reads, yielding one entry per CDR3 protein. The profile shows around 9,700 distinct CDR3 sequences, 30% to 45% of them singletons. The germline V and J ends were trimmed by 0 bases and 2 bases, with 7 bases remaining between them. Germline V gives CDR1 ENHRY, CDR2 SYGVKD. The length of the CDR3 is 14 residues. Study-level findings and limits: Relatively few convalescent patients were studied, without early post-infection timepoints.

Indicated treatment: approximately 9-day PBMC culture with coronavirus spike peptide pools or control peptides (ViraFEST assay). The collection of CD4+ T cells from the unexposed donor took place before the COVID-19 pandemic (2011-2018). Peptide pool stimulation in ViraFEST expanded antigen-specific T cells, whose TCRs were then sequenced. Fresh IL-2 medium replaced half the culture medium on days 3 and 7. Unexposed donors' CD4+ T cells were tested against SARS-CoV-2 S/N and four cold-coronavirus spikes when cell numbers allowed. The clonotype originates from a human donor in good health. The chain recombines TRBV10-3 with TRBJ2-5; D is perhaps TRBD1 (6 bases). Sample: CD4+ T cells from blood, cultured in vitro. The CDR3 DNA reads as TGTGCCATCAGTGAGTCACAGGGACAAGAGACCCAGTACTTC. It is translated as CAISESQGQETQYF.